The sequence of this T cell receptor beta chain was determined in a study of T-cell memory formation after mild COVID-19. This clonotype was counted a few times. The CDR3 loop spans 13 amino acids. Germline CDR1 reads DFQATT; CDR2 reads SNEGSKA (reference sequence). With 2 bases removed from V and 0 bases from J, the gap between germline ends came to 8 bases. Via MiXCR, TCRdb re-called the 5' RACE reads, giving one row per CDR3 protein. The profile shows approximately 300,000 distinct CDR3 sequences, under 8.5% of them singletons. The V call is TRBV20-1, the J call TRBJ2-7; D may be TRBD1 (5 bases). Sequencing input: PBMCs or a T cell subset sorted from them (not recorded which). The sequence came from a man aged 18-30 years who had mild COVID-19 (a few samples of this study predate the infection). Cell type and time point are not known. As DNA, the CDR3 is TGCAGTGCTAGATCCCAGGGCTCCTACGAGCAGTACGTC. This codes for CSARSQGSYEQYV.